These T cell receptor beta chains were read from a single sample in a study of blood T cell repertoires in COVID-19. Sequencing used immunoSEQ multiplex PCR; TCRdb keeps in-frame clones, though not all of them. The data hold 100,000 or so clones, with about 90% observed a single time. The sample comprised peripheral blood. The source is a human donor in a cohort sampled during active COVID-19. Each CDR3 is given with its conserved first and last residue. D genes are given only for firm matches. Expanded clones are given a class, and other clones once, few, many or no size at all.

J gene: TRBJ2-7
clone size: NA
V gene: TRBV6-5
D gene: NA
CDR3 protein: CASQPPSGGFYEQYF
CDR3 DNA: TGTGCCAGCCAGCCCCCCTCTGGCGGGTTCTACGAGCAGTACTTC

J gene: TRBJ2-3
clone size: NA
V gene: TRBV6-6
D gene: TRBD1
CDR3 protein: CASMAGGQDTQYF
CDR3 DNA: TGTGCCAGCATGGCAGGGGGCCAAGATACGCAGTATTTT

J gene: TRBJ1-5
clone size: NA
V gene: TRBV7-8
D gene: TRBD1
CDR3 protein: CASSLHESGQVLPQHF
CDR3 DNA: TGTGCCAGCAGTTTGCACGAGTCGGGACAGGTACTACCCCAGCATTTT

J gene: TRBJ2-1
clone size: NA
V gene: TRBV27
D gene: TRBD2
CDR3 protein: CASSSLGSLAGNNEQFF
CDR3 DNA: TGTGCCAGCAGTTCCCTCGGTTCTCTAGCGGGAAACAATGAGCAGTTCTTC

J gene: TRBJ2-3
clone size: NA
V gene: TRBV6-2/TRBV6-3
D gene: TRBD2
CDR3 protein: CASSASGRGTDTQYF
CDR3 DNA: TGTGCCAGCAGTGCCAGCGGGAGGGGCACAGATACGCAGTATTTT

J gene: TRBJ2-2
clone size: NA
V gene: TRBV18
D gene: TRBD2
CDR3 protein: CASSPRTSGSIDTGELFF
CDR3 DNA: TGTGCCAGCTCACCCAGGACTAGCGGGAGTATCGACACCGGGGAGCTGTTTTTT

J gene: TRBJ1-3
clone size: NA
V gene: TRBV4-2
D gene: NA
CDR3 protein: CASSQDTQISGNTIYF
CDR3 DNA: TGTGCCAGCAGCCAAGATACCCAGATCTCTGGAAACACCATATATTTT

J gene: TRBJ2-2
clone size: NA
V gene: TRBV6-1
D gene: TRBD1
CDR3 protein: CASSEQGALTGELFF
CDR3 DNA: TGTGCCAGCAGTGAACAGGGGGCCCTCACCGGGGAGCTGTTTTTT

J gene: TRBJ1-4
clone size: NA
V gene: TRBV10-3
D gene: NA
CDR3 protein: CAISDGVYEKLFF
CDR3 DNA: TGTGCCATCAGTGATGGAGTTTATGAAAAACTGTTTTTT

J gene: TRBJ1-2
clone size: NA
V gene: TRBV28
D gene: NA
CDR3 protein: CASSLDSYYGYTF
CDR3 DNA: TGTGCCAGCAGTTTAGACAGTTACTATGGCTACACCTTC

J gene: TRBJ2-2
clone size: NA
V gene: TRBV7-8
D gene: NA
CDR3 protein: CASRGGVADLYTGELFF
CDR3 DNA: TGTGCCAGCAGGGGTGGGGTAGCGGATCTTTACACCGGGGAGCTGTTTTTT

J gene: TRBJ2-6
clone size: once
V gene: TRBV5-1
D gene: NA
CDR3 protein: CASNYPGANVLTF
CDR3 DNA: TGCGCCAGCAACTACCCTGGGGCCAACGTCCTGACTTTC

J gene: TRBJ1-5
clone size: NA
V gene: TRBV10-3
D gene: TRBD1
CDR3 protein: CAIRNRGLNQPQHF
CDR3 DNA: TGTGCCATCAGGAACAGGGGTCTCAATCAGCCCCAGCATTTT

J gene: TRBJ2-2
clone size: NA
V gene: TRBV7-3
D gene: NA
CDR3 protein: CASSSVVTGELFF
CDR3 DNA: TGTGCCAGCAGCTCAGTTGTCACCGGGGAGCTGTTTTTT

J gene: TRBJ1-2
clone size: NA
V gene: TRBV5-1
D gene: TRBD1
CDR3 protein: CASSLTGTGVPYGYTF
CDR3 DNA: TGCGCCAGCAGCTTAACCGGGACAGGGGTCCCATATGGCTACACCTTC

J gene: TRBJ1-4
clone size: NA
V gene: TRBV4-2
D gene: NA
CDR3 protein: CASSQGADLDLLFF
CDR3 DNA: TGTGCCAGCAGCCAAGGGGCGGACTTGGACTTATTGTTTTTT

J gene: TRBJ1-1
clone size: few
V gene: TRBV7-9
D gene: NA
CDR3 protein: CASSPVLGRTSEAFF
CDR3 DNA: TGTGCCAGCAGCCCGGTTCTAGGCCGAACAAGTGAAGCTTTCTTT

J gene: TRBJ1-1
clone size: NA
V gene: TRBV18
D gene: NA
CDR3 protein: CASSNTGFFSEAFF
CDR3 DNA: TGTGCCAGCTCAAACACAGGGTTTTTCTCTGAAGCTTTCTTT

J gene: TRBJ1-2
clone size: NA
V gene: TRBV5-1
D gene: TRBD1
CDR3 protein: CASSLGDRGYGYTF
CDR3 DNA: TGCGCCAGCAGCTTGGGAGACAGGGGCTATGGCTACACCTTC

J gene: TRBJ1-4
clone size: NA
V gene: TRBV19
D gene: TRBD1
CDR3 protein: CASSISGQFEKLFF
CDR3 DNA: TGTGCCAGTAGTATCTCGGGACAGTTTGAAAAACTGTTTTTT

J gene: TRBJ1-3
clone size: many
V gene: TRBV28
D gene: TRBD1
CDR3 protein: CASSLTGPSSGNTIYF
CDR3 DNA: TGTGCCAGCAGCCTGACAGGGCCTAGCTCTGGAAACACCATATATTTT

J gene: TRBJ2-2
clone size: NA
V gene: TRBV24-1
D gene: NA
CDR3 protein: CATSDLGQGTGELFF
CDR3 DNA: TGTGCCACCAGTGATTTAGGTCAGGGAACCGGGGAGCTGTTTTTT

J gene: TRBJ2-1
clone size: NA
V gene: TRBV5-1
D gene: TRBD2
CDR3 protein: CASSGTSGPSSYNEQFF
CDR3 DNA: TGCGCCAGCAGCGGGACTAGCGGGCCGAGCTCCTACAATGAGCAGTTCTTC

J gene: TRBJ2-1
clone size: NA
V gene: TRBV7-9
D gene: NA
CDR3 protein: CASSLGSSTYNEQFF
CDR3 DNA: TGTGCCAGCAGCCTCGGGTCATCTACCTACAATGAGCAGTTCTTC

J gene: TRBJ1-1
clone size: NA
V gene: TRBV4-1
D gene: TRBD1
CDR3 protein: CASSQDRTGGHTEAFF
CDR3 DNA: TGCGCCAGCAGCCAAGATAGGACAGGGGGACACACTGAAGCTTTCTTT

J gene: TRBJ2-7
clone size: NA
V gene: TRBV28
D gene: TRBD1
CDR3 protein: CASSLPGTGQNEQYF
CDR3 DNA: TGTGCCAGCAGTCTACCCGGGACAGGGCAGAACGAGCAGTACTTC

J gene: TRBJ2-1
clone size: NA
V gene: TRBV10-3
D gene: TRBD2
CDR3 protein: CAITQISGRGGKQFF
CDR3 DNA: TGTGCCATCACGCAGATTAGCGGGAGAGGTGGCAAGCAGTTCTTC

J gene: TRBJ2-7
clone size: NA
V gene: TRBV28
D gene: NA
CDR3 protein: CASSFTGYEQYF
CDR3 DNA: TGTGCCAGCAGTTTCACGGGCTACGAGCAGTACTTC

J gene: TRBJ2-3
clone size: NA
V gene: TRBV5-1
D gene: TRBD1
CDR3 protein: CASSLAGGTGGTDTQYF
CDR3 DNA: TGCGCCAGCAGCTTGGCCGGCGGGACAGGGGGCACAGATACGCAGTATTTT

J gene: TRBJ2-3
clone size: NA
V gene: TRBV6-5
D gene: NA
CDR3 protein: CASSRTPGTDTQYF
CDR3 DNA: TGTGCCAGCAGTAGGACACCAGGCACAGATACGCAGTATTTT

J gene: TRBJ1-5
clone size: NA
V gene: TRBV7-9
D gene: NA
CDR3 protein: CASSLSVSTGVGDQPQHF
CDR3 DNA: TGTGCCAGCAGCTTATCCGTTTCGACAGGTGTCGGCGATCAGCCCCAGCATTTT

J gene: TRBJ2-7
clone size: NA
V gene: TRBV18
D gene: TRBD1
CDR3 protein: CASSPSPRDRLNF
CDR3 DNA: TGTGCCAGCTCCCCCAGTCCCCGGGACAGACTTAACTTC

J gene: TRBJ2-7
clone size: NA
V gene: TRBV19
D gene: TRBD2
CDR3 protein: CASSISLAGSYEQYF
CDR3 DNA: TGTGCCAGTAGTATATCCCTAGCGGGATCCTACGAGCAGTACTTC

J gene: TRBJ2-5
clone size: once
V gene: TRBV28
D gene: NA
CDR3 protein: CATSTWETQYF
CDR3 DNA: TGTGCCACCTCTACCTGGGAGACCCAGTACTTC

J gene: TRBJ2-7
clone size: NA
V gene: TRBV19
D gene: NA
CDR3 protein: CASSATGYYEQYF
CDR3 DNA: TGTGCCAGTAGCGCGACAGGCTACTACGAGCAGTACTTC

J gene: TRBJ2-7
clone size: NA
V gene: TRBV5-4
D gene: NA
CDR3 protein: CASSHVQQRDEQYF
CDR3 DNA: TGTGCCAGCAGCCACGTCCAGCAGCGGGACGAGCAGTACTTC

J gene: TRBJ2-7
clone size: NA
V gene: TRBV6-5
D gene: NA
CDR3 protein: CASSRLTGVGHEQYF
CDR3 DNA: TGTGCCAGCAGTAGATTGACAGGAGTCGGCCACGAGCAGTACTTC

J gene: TRBJ2-1
clone size: NA
V gene: TRBV5-1
D gene: TRBD2
CDR3 protein: CASSLSGGTYNEQFF
CDR3 DNA: TGCGCCAGCAGCTTATCGGGAGGGACCTACAATGAGCAGTTCTTC

J gene: TRBJ2-1
clone size: NA
V gene: TRBV28
D gene: NA
CDR3 protein: CASTGLYPYNEQFF
CDR3 DNA: TGTGCCAGCACCGGTCTATATCCCTACAATGAGCAGTTCTTC

J gene: TRBJ2-1
clone size: NA
V gene: TRBV9
D gene: TRBD2
CDR3 protein: CASSADNPGLAGGYSSYNEQFF
CDR3 DNA: TGTGCCAGCAGCGCGGACAATCCGGGACTAGCCGGAGGGTACAGCTCCTACAATGAGCAGTTCTTC

J gene: TRBJ2-7
clone size: NA
V gene: TRBV4-1
D gene: TRBD1
CDR3 protein: CASSPLVTGGYEQYF
CDR3 DNA: TGCGCCAGCAGCCCGCTGGTGACAGGGGGTTACGAGCAGTACTTC

J gene: TRBJ2-5
clone size: NA
V gene: TRBV11-3
D gene: TRBD2
CDR3 protein: CASSLGVAGVVGETQYF
CDR3 DNA: TGTGCCAGCAGCTTAGGGGTAGCGGGAGTCGTAGGAGAGACCCAGTACTTC

J gene: TRBJ2-1
clone size: once
V gene: TRBV28
D gene: TRBD2
CDR3 protein: CAILGGLAGNEQFF
CDR3 DNA: TGTGCCATCCTTGGAGGACTAGCGGGTAATGAGCAGTTCTTC

J gene: TRBJ2-5
clone size: once
V gene: TRBV9
D gene: TRBD2
CDR3 protein: CASSVGTGGLQETQYF
CDR3 DNA: TGTGCCAGCAGCGTAGGTACGGGGGGGCTCCAAGAGACCCAGTACTTC

J gene: TRBJ2-1
clone size: NA
V gene: TRBV7-9
D gene: TRBD2
CDR3 protein: CASSSGRGNEQFF
CDR3 DNA: TGTGCCAGCTCCAGCGGGAGGGGAAATGAGCAGTTCTTC

J gene: TRBJ2-7
clone size: NA
V gene: TRBV7-7
D gene: TRBD1
CDR3 protein: CASSLGDRGTHEQYF
CDR3 DNA: TGTGCTAGCAGCTTAGGAGACAGGGGGACCCACGAGCAGTACTTC

J gene: TRBJ1-4
clone size: NA
V gene: TRBV9
D gene: NA
CDR3 protein: CASSGVEDEKLFF
CDR3 DNA: TGTGCCAGCAGCGGGGTGGAGGACGAAAAACTGTTTTTT

J gene: TRBJ2-1
clone size: few
V gene: TRBV11-3
D gene: NA
CDR3 protein: CASSFDLRGEQFF
CDR3 DNA: TGTGCCAGCAGTTTCGACTTGAGAGGTGAGCAGTTCTTC

J gene: TRBJ1-1
clone size: NA
V gene: TRBV5-1
D gene: NA
CDR3 protein: CASSRGRGDMNTEAFF
CDR3 DNA: TGCGCCAGCAGCCGGGGAAGAGGAGACATGAACACTGAAGCTTTCTTT

J gene: TRBJ2-1
clone size: NA
V gene: TRBV4-1
D gene: NA
CDR3 protein: CASSQDLGLSGNEQFF
CDR3 DNA: TGCGCCAGCAGCCAAGATCTGGGACTGAGTGGGAATGAGCAGTTCTTC

J gene: TRBJ2-5
clone size: NA
V gene: TRBV12-5
D gene: NA
CDR3 protein: CASGLDHLLLQGIGETQYF
CDR3 DNA: TGTGCTAGTGGTTTGGACCACCTCCTCCTCCAGGGGATCGGAGAGACCCAGTACTTC